Reported below is one T cell receptor (beta chain). The data were taken from a study of T cells expressing NK-cell markers. Overall study context: Cells sorted as CD3+CD56+NKG2C+, CD3+CD56+NKG2C- and CD3+CD56-NKG2C+ T cells supplied the TCR beta repertoires. HCMV serostatus: most of the eight sequenced donors positive, one negative.

The length of the CDR3 is 18 residues. Germline assignment: CDR1 SGHAT and CDR2 FQDESV (reference sequence). Following a re-call of the 5' RACE reads, TCRdb has one entry per CDR3 protein and lacks DNA. The sample data list approximately 550,000 distinct CDR3 sequences. The chain recombines TRBV11-1 with TRBJ2-1; TCRdb selects TRBD2, and the lack of DNA leaves this call unchecked. The TCR originated in a man younger than 30 in good health. Sequenced input: blood T cells: a sorted CD56 or NKG2C T cell subset, CD4+ or CD8+ T cells, or bulk PBMC T cells (not recorded which). The CDR3 loop reads CASSLGAPSGKPYNEQFF.